These T cell receptor beta chains were read from a single sample in a study of human T cells and chemical hapten exposure. TCRdb reanalysed the RACE reads using MiXCR and keeps one entry per CDR3 protein. The table has fewer than 100,000 distinct CDR3 sequences, about 9.3% seen once. The sample was whole blood, taken in connection with sensitization to the hapten diphenylcyclopropenone (DPC). All receptors come from a woman between 40 and 50 years old with alopecia areata. Some clones in this sample may be carry-over from other donors' samples. The CDR3 runs from the conserved cysteine through the conserved F or W. The order of the fields is CDR3 protein, CDR3 DNA, D gene, clone size, J gene, V gene. The D gene is left open where the match is weak. Clone size is not always given. Where it is, it says once, few, many or a class for expanded clones.

CDR3: CASLQGTDNEQYF
DNA: TGTGCCAGTCTACAGGGGACCGACAACGAGCAGTACTTC
D: TRBD1
size: NA
J: TRBJ2-7
V: TRBV18

CDR3: CSVAHPSGSYNEQFF
DNA: TGCAGCGTTGCTCACCCTAGCGGCTCCTACAATGAGCAGTTCTTC
D: TRBD2
size: many
J: TRBJ2-1
V: TRBV29-1

CDR3: CASSSRQPGSYEQYF
DNA: TGTGCCAGCAGTTCTAGACAGCCAGGGTCCTACGAGCAGTACTTC
D: NA
size: many
J: TRBJ2-7
V: TRBV28

CDR3: CASSVGPGETQYF
DNA: TGTGCCAGCAGCGTAGGTCCTGGTGAGACCCAGTACTTC
D: NA
size: NA
J: TRBJ2-5
V: TRBV9

CDR3: CASRMTGLETQYF
DNA: TGTGCCAGCAGGATGACAGGGTTGGAGACCCAGTACTTC
D: TRBD1
size: many
J: TRBJ2-5
V: TRBV28

CDR3: CASSPHQGNNEQFF
DNA: TGTGCCAGCAGCCCCCACCAGGGGAACAATGAGCAGTTCTTC
D: NA
size: NA
J: TRBJ2-1
V: TRBV7-2

CDR3: CASSLASGRVNEQYF
DNA: TGTGCCAGCAGCTTAGCTAGCGGGAGGGTGAATGAGCAGTACTTC
D: TRBD2
size: NA
J: TRBJ2-7
V: TRBV7-8

CDR3: CASSSYRGNQPQHF
DNA: TGTGCCAGCAGTTCCTACAGGGGCAATCAGCCCCAGCATTTT
D: NA
size: few
J: TRBJ1-5
V: TRBV28

CDR3: CASSEGIEQFF
DNA: TGTGCCAGCAGCGAAGGAATTGAGCAGTTCTTC
D: NA
size: NA
J: TRBJ2-1
V: TRBV7-2

CDR3: CASSPGENQPQHF
DNA: TGTGCCAGCTCACCAGGGGAGAATCAGCCCCAGCATTTT
D: NA
size: few
J: TRBJ1-5
V: TRBV18

CDR3: CASSPARGAYNEQFF
DNA: TGTGCCAGCAGCCCCGCCCGGGGGGCTTACAATGAGCAGTTCTTC
D: NA
size: NA
J: TRBJ2-1
V: TRBV7-2

CDR3: CASSVLLAPDPETQYF
DNA: TGTGCCAGTAGTGTCCTCCTAGCCCCCGACCCAGAGACCCAGTACTTC
D: NA
size: few
J: TRBJ2-5
V: TRBV19

CDR3: CASSVTSGNTGELFF
DNA: TGCGCCAGCAGCGTGACTAGCGGAAACACCGGGGAGCTGTTTTTT
D: TRBD2
size: NA
J: TRBJ2-2
V: TRBV5-1

CDR3: CASSFGGKETQYF
DNA: TGTGCCAGCAGTTTCGGAGGGAAAGAGACCCAGTACTTC
D: NA
size: many
J: TRBJ2-5
V: TRBV27

CDR3: CASSRTTGLTEQYF
DNA: TGTGCCAGCAGCCGCACGACAGGGCTGACCGAGCAGTACTTC
D: TRBD1
size: many
J: TRBJ2-7
V: TRBV7-9

CDR3: CASSSAGGELFF
DNA: TGTGCCAGCTCATCTGCGGGCGGGGAGCTGTTTTTT
D: NA
size: few
J: TRBJ2-2
V: TRBV18

CDR3: CASSLPLAGGAGELFF
DNA: TGTGCCAGCAGCTTACCACTAGCGGGAGGCGCCGGGGAGCTGTTTTTT
D: TRBD2
size: many
J: TRBJ2-2
V: TRBV7-9

CDR3: CASSQDRGRSNQPQHF
DNA: TGTGCCAGCAGCCAAGATAGGGGACGGAGCAATCAGCCCCAGCATTTT
D: NA
size: NA
J: TRBJ1-5
V: TRBV4-2

CDR3: CASGLLNTGELFF
DNA: TGTGCTAGTGGTTTGCTAAACACCGGGGAGCTGTTTTTT
D: NA
size: many
J: TRBJ2-2
V: TRBV12-5

CDR3: CASSQASRGGEQYF
DNA: TGTGCCAGCAGCCAAGCTTCGCGGGGAGGAGAGCAGTACTTC
D: NA
size: few
J: TRBJ2-7
V: TRBV14

CDR3: CATSDPTSGPGELFF
DNA: TGTGCCACCAGTGACCCCACTAGCGGCCCCGGGGAGCTGTTTTTT
D: TRBD2
size: many
J: TRBJ2-2
V: TRBV24-1

CDR3: CASSSDRVKQYF
DNA: TGTGCCAGCAGTTCGGACAGGGTGAAGCAGTATTTT
D: TRBD1
size: many
J: TRBJ2-3
V: TRBV27

CDR3: CASSFTGVPEKLFF
DNA: TGTGCCAGCAGTTTCACAGGGGTCCCTGAAAAACTGTTTTTT
D: TRBD1
size: many
J: TRBJ1-4
V: TRBV28

CDR3: CASSLFLGTAGELFF
DNA: TGTGCCAGCAGTTTATTTTTGGGGACTGCCGGGGAGCTGTTTTTT
D: NA
size: many
J: TRBJ2-2
V: TRBV28

CDR3: CASSPVPGQGSNTEAFF
DNA: TGTGCCAGCAGCCCCGTCCCGGGACAGGGTTCGAACACTGAAGCTTTCTTT
D: TRBD1
size: few
J: TRBJ1-1
V: TRBV14

CDR3: CASAEFGQSSYEQYF
DNA: TGCGCCAGCGCAGAATTTGGACAGTCCTCCTACGAGCAGTACTTC
D: NA
size: few
J: TRBJ2-7
V: TRBV5-1

CDR3: CASSLGETQYF
DNA: TGTGCCAGCAGCTTAGGAGAGACCCAGTACTTC
D: NA
size: many
J: TRBJ2-5
V: TRBV27

CDR3: CASSLASDYIYEQYF
DNA: TGTGCCAGCAGCTTAGCGAGCGACTACATCTACGAGCAGTACTTC
D: NA
size: many
J: TRBJ2-7
V: TRBV7-8

CDR3: CASSPPTTPEGETQYF
DNA: TGTGCCAGCAGCCCCCCGACCACGCCTGAGGGAGAGACCCAGTACTTC
D: NA
size: many
J: TRBJ2-5
V: TRBV9

CDR3: CASSRAAAGGAFF
DNA: TGTGCCAGCAGCCGAGCGGCGGCTGGGGGAGCTTTCTTT
D: NA
size: many
J: TRBJ1-1
V: TRBV28

CDR3: CASSPKRDTGELFF
DNA: TGTGCCAGCTCCCCAAAGAGAGACACCGGGGAGCTGTTTTTT
D: NA
size: many
J: TRBJ2-2
V: TRBV18

CDR3: CASSPRAGGAQGNYEQYF
DNA: TGTGCCAGCAGCCCTCGAGCAGGGGGGGCGCAGGGGAACTACGAGCAGTACTTC
D: NA
size: NA
J: TRBJ2-7
V: TRBV7-2

CDR3: CSATQGSGANVLTF
DNA: TGCAGTGCTACCCAAGGCTCTGGGGCCAACGTCCTGACTTTC
D: NA
size: many
J: TRBJ2-6
V: TRBV20-1

CDR3: CATLPGGFYEQYF
DNA: TGTGCCACCCTCCCGGGGGGGTTCTACGAGCAGTACTTC
D: TRBD2
size: few
J: TRBJ2-7
V: TRBV6-2/TRBV6-3

CDR3: CASSKVGGYGFF
DNA: TGTGCCAGCAGCAAAGTTGGGGGTTACGGGTTTTTT
D: NA
size: many
J: TRBJ1-4
V: TRBV21-1

CDR3: CASSFQGAGRETQYF
DNA: TGTGCCAGCAGCTTTCAGGGGGCGGGAAGAGAGACCCAGTACTTC
D: TRBD1
size: many
J: TRBJ2-5
V: TRBV7-2

CDR3: CASSLSMEGRAYEQYF
DNA: TGTGCCAGCAGTTTATCCATGGAGGGACGGGCCTACGAGCAGTACTTC
D: NA
size: few
J: TRBJ2-7
V: TRBV28

CDR3: CASSPGTGGAYGYTF
DNA: TGTGCCAGCAGTCCCGGGACAGGGGGCGCCTATGGCTACACCTTC
D: TRBD1
size: NA
J: TRBJ1-2
V: TRBV3-1

CDR3: CASRGGTPYEQYF
DNA: TGTGCCAGCAGAGGGGGGACCCCCTACGAGCAGTACTTC
D: NA
size: many
J: TRBJ2-7
V: TRBV2

CDR3: CASAEARGANVLTF
DNA: TGTGCCAGCGCCGAGGCGAGGGGGGCCAACGTCCTGACTTTC
D: NA
size: few
J: TRBJ2-6
V: TRBV6-6

CDR3: CASRVNRGRHQPQHF
DNA: TGTGCCAGCAGGGTTAACAGGGGGCGGCATCAGCCCCAGCATTTT
D: TRBD1
size: NA
J: TRBJ1-5
V: TRBV2